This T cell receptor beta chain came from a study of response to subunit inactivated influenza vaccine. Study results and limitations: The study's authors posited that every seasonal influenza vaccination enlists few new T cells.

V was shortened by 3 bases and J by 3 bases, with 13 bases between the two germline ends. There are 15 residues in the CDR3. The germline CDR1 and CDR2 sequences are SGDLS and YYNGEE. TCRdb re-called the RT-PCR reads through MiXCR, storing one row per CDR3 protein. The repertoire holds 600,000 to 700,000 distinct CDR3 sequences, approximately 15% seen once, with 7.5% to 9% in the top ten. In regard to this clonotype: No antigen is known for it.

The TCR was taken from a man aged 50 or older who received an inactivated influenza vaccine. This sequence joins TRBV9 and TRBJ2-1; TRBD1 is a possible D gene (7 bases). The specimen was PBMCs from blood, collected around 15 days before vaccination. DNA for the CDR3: TGTGCCAGCAGCGAGGGGGGACAGTACTACAATGAGCAGTTCTTC. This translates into CASSEGGQYYNEQFF.